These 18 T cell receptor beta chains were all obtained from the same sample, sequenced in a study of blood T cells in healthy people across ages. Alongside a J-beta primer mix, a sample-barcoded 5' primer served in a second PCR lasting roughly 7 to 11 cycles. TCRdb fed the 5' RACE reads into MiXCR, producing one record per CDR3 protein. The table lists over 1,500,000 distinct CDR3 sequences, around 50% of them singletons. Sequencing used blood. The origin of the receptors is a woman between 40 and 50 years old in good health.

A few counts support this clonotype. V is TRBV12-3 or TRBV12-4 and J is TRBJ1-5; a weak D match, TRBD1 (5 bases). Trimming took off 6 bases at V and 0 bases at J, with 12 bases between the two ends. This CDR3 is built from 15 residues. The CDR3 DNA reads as TGTGCCAGCAGGGGGCGGGGATATAGCAATCAGCCCCAGCATTTT. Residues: CASRGRGYSNQPQHF.

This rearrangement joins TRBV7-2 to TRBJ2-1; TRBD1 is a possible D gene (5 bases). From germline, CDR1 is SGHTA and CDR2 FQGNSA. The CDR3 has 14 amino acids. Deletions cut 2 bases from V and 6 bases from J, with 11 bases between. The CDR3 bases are TGTGCCAGCAGCTTAAGATGGGGCTGCAATGAGCAGTTCTTC. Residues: CASSLRWGCNEQFF.

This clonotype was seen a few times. The CDR3 bases are TGTGCCAGCAGTTTGAGACAGGGGGCGTACAATGAGCAGTTCTTC. Encoded protein: CASSLRQGAYNEQFF. V usage is TRBV27 and J usage is TRBJ2-1; 10 nucleotides align to TRBD1. V dropped 3 bases and J dropped 4; count of bases not matched to a gene: 3. The CDR3 totals 15 residues. The germline V gene has CDR1 MNHEY and CDR2 SMNVEV (reference sequence).

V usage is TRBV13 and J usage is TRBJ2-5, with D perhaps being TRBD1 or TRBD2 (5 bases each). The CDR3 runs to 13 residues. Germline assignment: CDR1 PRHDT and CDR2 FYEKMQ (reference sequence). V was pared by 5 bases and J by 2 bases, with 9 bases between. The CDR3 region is CASSARGQETQYF. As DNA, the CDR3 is TGTGCCAGCAGCGCGAGGGGTCAAGAGACCCAGTACTTC.

The CDR3 region is CASNFWTGDWANVLTF. DNA for the CDR3: TGTGCCAGCAATTTCTGGACAGGGGACTGGGCCAACGTCCTGACTTTC. J is TRBJ2-6 and V is TRBV6-1; 9 nucleotides line up with TRBD1. Germline-derived CDR1 and CDR2 are MNHNS and SASEGT. The ends lost 7 bases at V and 5 bases at J; junction bases unmatched: 9. The CDR3 runs 16 residues.

The CDR3 sequence is CAISRDRGKNTEAFF. Here the CDR3 DNA reads TGTGCCATCAGCCGGGACAGGGGGAAGAACACTGAAGCTTTCTTT. The chain couples TRBV10-3 to TRBJ1-1; 11 bases agree with TRBD1. The V gene end was trimmed by 6 bases and the J gene end by 1 base; junction bases not matched to a gene: 4. The germline V gene encodes CDR1 ENHRY and CDR2 SYGVKD. There are 15 residues in the CDR3.

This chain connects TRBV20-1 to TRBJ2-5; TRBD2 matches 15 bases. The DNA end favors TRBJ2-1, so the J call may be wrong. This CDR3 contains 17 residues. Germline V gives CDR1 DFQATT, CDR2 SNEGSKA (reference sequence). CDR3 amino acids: CSARGGTSGGIEETQFF. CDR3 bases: TGCAGTGCTAGAGGTGGGACTAGCGGGGGGATTGAAGAGACCCAGTTCTTC.

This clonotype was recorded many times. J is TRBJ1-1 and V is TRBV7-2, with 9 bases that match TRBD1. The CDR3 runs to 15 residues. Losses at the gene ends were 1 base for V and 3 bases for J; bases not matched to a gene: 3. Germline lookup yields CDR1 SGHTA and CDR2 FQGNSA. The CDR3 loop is CASSLVWTGDTEAFF. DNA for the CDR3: TGTGCCAGCAGCTTAGTTTGGACAGGGGACACTGAAGCTTTCTTT.

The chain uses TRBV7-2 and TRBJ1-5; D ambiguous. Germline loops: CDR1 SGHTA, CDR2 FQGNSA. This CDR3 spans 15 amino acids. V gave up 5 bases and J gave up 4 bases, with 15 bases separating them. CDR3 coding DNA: TGTGCCAGCAGCACCCGACTTGGGCTGAATCAGCCCCAGCATTTT. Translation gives CASSTRLGLNQPQHF. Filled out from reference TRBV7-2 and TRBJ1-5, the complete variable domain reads GAGVSQSPSNKVTEKGKDVELRCDPISGHTALYWYRQSLGQGLEFLIYFQGNSAPDKSGLPSDRFSAERTGGSVSTLTIQRTQQEDSAVYLCASSTRLGLNQPQHFGDGTRLSIL.

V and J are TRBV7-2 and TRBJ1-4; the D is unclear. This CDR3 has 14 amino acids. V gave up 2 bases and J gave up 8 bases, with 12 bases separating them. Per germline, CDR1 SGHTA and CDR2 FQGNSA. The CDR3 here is CASSLKGLNEKLFF. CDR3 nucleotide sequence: TGTGCCAGCAGCTTAAAGGGTCTAAACGAAAAACTGTTTTTT.

CDR3 residues: CSARQGGLLSETQYF. CDR3 in DNA: TGCAGTGCTAGACAGGGGGGGTTACTTTCAGAGACCCAGTACTTC. The chain links TRBV20-1 to TRBJ2-5; D could derive from TRBD1 or TRBD2 (7 bases each). Germline V gene sequence: CDR1 DFQATT, CDR2 SNEGSKA (reference sequence). The CDR3 is 15 residues long. Trimming pared 2 bases from V and 4 bases from J, leaving 17 bases between.

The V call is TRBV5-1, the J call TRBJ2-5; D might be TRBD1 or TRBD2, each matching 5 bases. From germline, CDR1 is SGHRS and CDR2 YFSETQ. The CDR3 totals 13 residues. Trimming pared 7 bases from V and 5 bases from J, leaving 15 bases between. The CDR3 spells CASHPGPGETQYF. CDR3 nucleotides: TGCGCCAGCCATCCGGGACCAGGGGAGACCCAGTACTTC.

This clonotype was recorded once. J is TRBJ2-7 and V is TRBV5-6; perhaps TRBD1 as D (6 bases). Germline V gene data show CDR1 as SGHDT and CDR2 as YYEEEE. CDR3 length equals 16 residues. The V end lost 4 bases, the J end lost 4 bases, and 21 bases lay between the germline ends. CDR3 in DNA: TGTGCCAGCAGCGTCAGGGGCCCCGGGGCGTCATACGAGCAGTACTTC. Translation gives CASSVRGPGASYEQYF.

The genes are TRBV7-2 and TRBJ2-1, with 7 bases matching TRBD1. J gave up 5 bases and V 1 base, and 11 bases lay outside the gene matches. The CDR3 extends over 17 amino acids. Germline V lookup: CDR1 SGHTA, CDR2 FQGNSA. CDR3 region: CASSLGRLGGIDNEQFF. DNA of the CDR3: TGTGCCAGCAGCTTAGGAAGGCTAGGGGGCATCGACAATGAGCAGTTCTTC.

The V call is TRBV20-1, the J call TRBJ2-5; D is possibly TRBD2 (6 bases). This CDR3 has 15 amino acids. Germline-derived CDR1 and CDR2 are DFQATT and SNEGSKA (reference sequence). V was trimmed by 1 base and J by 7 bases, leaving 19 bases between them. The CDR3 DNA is TGCAGTGCTAGAGTCCCGGGACTCAACCTCGGGACCCAGTACTTC. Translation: CSARVPGLNLGTQYF.

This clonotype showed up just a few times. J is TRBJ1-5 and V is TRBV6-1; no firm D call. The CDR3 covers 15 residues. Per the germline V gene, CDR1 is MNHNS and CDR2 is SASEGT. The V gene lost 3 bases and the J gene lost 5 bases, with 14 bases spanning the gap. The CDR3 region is CASSDPGSPYQPQHF. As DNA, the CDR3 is TGTGCCAGCAGTGACCCGGGGTCACCTTATCAGCCCCAGCATTTT.

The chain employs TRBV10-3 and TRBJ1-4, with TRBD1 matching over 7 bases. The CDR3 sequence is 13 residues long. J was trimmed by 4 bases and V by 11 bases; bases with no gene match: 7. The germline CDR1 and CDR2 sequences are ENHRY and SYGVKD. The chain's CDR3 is CASGQADNEKLFF. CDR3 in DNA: TGTGCCTCCGGACAGGCCGATAATGAAAAACTGTTTTTT.

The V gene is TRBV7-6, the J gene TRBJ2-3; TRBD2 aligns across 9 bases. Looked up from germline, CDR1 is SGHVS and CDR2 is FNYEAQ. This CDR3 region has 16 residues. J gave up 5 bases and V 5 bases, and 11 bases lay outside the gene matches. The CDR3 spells CASSRAQRGVGDTQYF. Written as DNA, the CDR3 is TGTGCCAGCAGCCGAGCCCAGCGGGGGGTGGGAGATACGCAGTATTTT. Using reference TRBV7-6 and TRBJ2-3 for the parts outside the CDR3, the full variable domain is GAGVSQSPRYKVTKRGQDVALRCDPISGHVSLYWYRQALGQGPEFLTYFNYEAQQDKSGLPNDRFSAERPEGSISTLTIQRTEQRDSAMYRCASSRAQRGVGDTQYFGPGTRLTVL.